Below, 16 T cell receptor beta chains from the same sample are listed, as sequenced in a study of T cell repertoires in cytomegalovirus infection (dated by TCRdb to between 2019 and 2020). Sequencing relied on an Illumina HiSeq 1500. TCRdb reworked the public reads: Q25 trimming with fastp, MiXCR clone assembly, productive beta chains retained. Each CDR3 protein gets just one entry, which takes the most common genes and DNA from the rows behind it. Counted in this sample were 150,000 to 180,000 distinct CDR3 sequences; 23% of them appeared once. The ten largest clones take up roughly 9.8% of the sample. Sample: PBMCs. These receptors were obtained from a human donor in good health (CMV status not recorded). Some clones in this sample may be carry-over from other donors' samples.

This clonotype was observed at least ten times. V and J are TRBV12-5 and TRBJ1-2; D might be TRBD1 (5 bases). CDR1 is LGHNT and CDR2 is FRNRAP in the germline V gene. V shed 5 bases and J shed 2 bases, with 15 bases lying between them. This CDR3 has 15 amino acids. The CDR3 reads CASGEAGVKNYGYTF. CDR3 DNA sequence: TGTGCTAGTGGTGAGGCGGGGGTGAAGAACTATGGCTACACCTTC.

This clonotype was found a few times. The chain carries TRBV28 and TRBJ1-5, with TRBD1 identical over 7 bases. Per germline, CDR1 MDHEN and CDR2 SYDVKM. V was clipped by 6 bases and J by 9 bases; unmatched bases: 14. The CDR3 consists of 15 residues. The CDR3 bases are TGTGCCAGCAGCAGCCCGACCGACAGGGATAGGCCCCAGCATTTT. It encodes CASSSPTDRDRPQHF.

This clonotype was picked up a small number of times. The rearrangement joins TRBV2 to TRBJ2-7; TRBD2 is a possible D gene (6 bases). Germline CDR1 is SNHLY and CDR2 is FYNNEI. The V end lost 1 base, the J end lost 0 bases, and 10 bases lay between the germline ends. CDR3 length equals 15 residues. The CDR3 sequence: CASSEGTGSSYEQYF. CDR3 sequence (DNA): TGTGCCAGCAGTGAAGGAACCGGGAGCTCCTACGAGCAGTACTTC.

At least ten counts were recorded for this clonotype. V is TRBV7-8 and J is TRBJ2-5; TRBD2 matches 14 bases. Per the germline V gene, CDR1 is SGHVS and CDR2 is FQNEAQ. The V segment lost 4 bases and the J segment 2 bases; nucleotides outside the gene matches: 3. The CDR3 covers 16 residues. The CDR3 sequence: CASSYRLAGGQETQYF. The CDR3 nucleotides read TGTGCCAGCAGCTACCGACTAGCGGGAGGGCAAGAGACCCAGTACTTC.

This clonotype was seen many times. This chain joins TRBV7-2 and TRBJ2-5; TRBD2 matches 8 bases. The CDR3 runs 13 residues. The V and J ends lost 8 bases and 3 bases, in that order; junction bases with no gene match: 5. CDR1 is SGHTA, CDR2 FQGNSA, per germline. DNA for the CDR3: TGTGCCAGCTCTAATAGCGGGGAAGAGACCCAGTACTTC. Its translation: CASSNSGEETQYF.

The chain is built from TRBV2 and TRBJ2-3, with D perhaps TRBD2 (5 bases). Trimming cost V 5 bases and J 0 bases, with 18 bases left between them. Looked up from germline, CDR1 is SNHLY and CDR2 is FYNNEI. The CDR3 consists of 17 residues. The CDR3 reads CASSIARESISTDTQYF. CDR3 bases: TGTGCCAGCAGTATTGCGAGGGAGAGTATAAGCACAGATACGCAGTATTTT.

The table lists this clonotype with a few counts. The chain is built from TRBV27 and TRBJ2-2; TRBD2 agrees at 9 bases. V lost 7 bases, J lost 5 bases, and 11 bases stayed unmatched. This CDR3 has 16 residues. CDR1 MNHEY and CDR2 SMNVEV come from the germline V gene (reference sequence). This CDR3 reads CASTAAGGVSTGELFF. CDR3 nucleotides: TGTGCCAGCACTGCGGCGGGGGGGGTCTCGACCGGGGAGCTGTTTTTT.

The chain couples TRBV7-2 to TRBJ2-1; 12 bases align to TRBD1. V was clipped by 0 bases and J by 4 bases; unmatched bases: 7. The germline V gene has CDR1 SGHTA and CDR2 FQGNSA. The CDR3 totals 18 residues. The CDR3 region has the DNA TGTGCCAGCAGCTTAGCGCTTAGGGGACAGGGGGCTTACAATGAGCAGTTCTTC. This gives the protein CASSLALRGQGAYNEQFF.

This clonotype appeared many times. This chain joins TRBV7-3 and TRBJ2-3; tentatively, D is TRBD1 (5 bases). The CDR3 sequence is 15 residues long. V lost 5 bases and J 5 bases, leaving 17 bases between the germline ends. Germline V gene data show CDR1 as SGHTA and CDR2 as FQGTGA. The CDR3 sequence: CASSQGGQRGDTQYF. CDR3 bases: TGTGCCAGCAGCCAAGGTGGCCAAAGGGGAGATACGCAGTATTTT.

This clonotype has a count of ten or more. The chain employs TRBV7-8 and TRBJ2-5, with D possibly TRBD1 on 5 matching bases. In germline, CDR1 is SGHVS, CDR2 FQNEAQ. V lost 6 bases and J lost 1, with 12 bases in between. The CDR3 has 14 amino acids. This chain's CDR3 is CASSQSTAQETQYF. The CDR3 bases are TGTGCCAGCAGTCAGTCGACAGCCCAAGAGACCCAGTACTTC.

CDR3 in amino acids: CASRLLRDEQFF. In DNA form, the CDR3 reads TGTGCCAGCAGACTTTTGAGGGATGAGCAGTTCTTC. The J gene is TRBJ2-1, the V gene TRBV2, with a weak D call TRBD2 (5 bases). Per germline, CDR1 SNHLY and CDR2 FYNNEI. Trimming shortened V by 6 bases and J by 8 bases, and 11 bases separated the two germline ends. CDR3 length equals 12 residues.

This chain links TRBV6-2 or TRBV6-3 with TRBJ2-7; 11 positions match TRBD2. From germline, CDR1 is MNHEY and CDR2 SVGEGT. The CDR3 length is 15 residues. J gave up 7 bases and V 5 bases, and 10 bases lay outside the gene matches. The CDR3 protein is CASSASLAGVGEQYF. The CDR3 DNA reads as TGTGCCAGCAGTGCCTCACTAGCGGGAGTGGGTGAGCAGTACTTC.

This clonotype was recorded at least ten times. The chain uses TRBV12-3 or TRBV12-4 and TRBJ1-1; D gene ambiguous. The length of the CDR3 is 13 residues. V shed 2 bases and J shed 4 bases, with 8 bases lying between them. The CDR3 region has the DNA TGTGCCAGCAGTTTATCCCAAAGCACTGAAGCTTTCTTT. Translated, it gives CASSLSQSTEAFF.

The V and J genes are TRBV20-1 and TRBJ2-1; 12 bases align to TRBD2. Germline V gene lookup returns CDR1 DFQATT and CDR2 SNEGSKA (reference sequence). CDR3 length: 19 residues. The ends lost 0 bases at V and 2 bases at J; junction bases unmatched: 11. As DNA, the CDR3 is TGCAGTGCTAGAGACCAGACTAGCGGGAGTCAATTTGCCTACAATGAGCAGTTCTTC. Protein product: CSARDQTSGSQFAYNEQFF.

This clonotype was detected many times. The CDR3 loop reads CASSPAGTGYEQYF. The CDR3 nucleotides are TGTGCCAGCAGCCCCGCCGGGACAGGGTATGAGCAGTACTTC. The V call is TRBV7-8, the J call TRBJ2-7; 9 bases are shared with TRBD1. The CDR3 spans 14 residues. Germline V gene sequence: CDR1 SGHVS, CDR2 FQNEAQ. Trimming removed 5 bases from V and 7 bases from J; junction bases left unmatched: 9.

This chain uses TRBV6-2 or TRBV6-3 with TRBJ2-5, with 10 positions matching TRBD2. Trimming removed 4 bases from V and 2 bases from J; junction bases left unmatched: 7. CDR3 size: 16 residues. The V gene's germline CDR1 is MNHEY and CDR2 SVGEGT. This CDR3 reads CASSSRLAGKQETQYF. DNA of the CDR3: TGTGCCAGCAGTTCCAGACTAGCGGGTAAACAAGAGACCCAGTACTTC.